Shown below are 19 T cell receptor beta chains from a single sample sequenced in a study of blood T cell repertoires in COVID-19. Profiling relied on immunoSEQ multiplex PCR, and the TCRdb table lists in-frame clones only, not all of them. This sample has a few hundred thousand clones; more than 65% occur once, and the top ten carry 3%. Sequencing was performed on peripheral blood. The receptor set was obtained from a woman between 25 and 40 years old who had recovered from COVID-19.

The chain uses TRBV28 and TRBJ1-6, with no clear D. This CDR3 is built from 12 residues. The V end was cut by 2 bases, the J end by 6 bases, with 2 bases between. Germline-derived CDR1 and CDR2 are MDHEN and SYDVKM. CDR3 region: CASSLLNSPLHF. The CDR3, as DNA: TGTGCCAGCAGTTTACTTAATTCACCCCTCCACTTT. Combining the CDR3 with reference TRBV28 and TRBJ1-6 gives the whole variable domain DVKVTQSSRYLVKRTGEKVFLECVQDMDHENMFWYRQDPGLGLRLIYFSYDVKMKEKGDIPEGYSVSREKKERFSLILESASTNQTSMYLCASSLLNSPLHFGNGTRLTVT.

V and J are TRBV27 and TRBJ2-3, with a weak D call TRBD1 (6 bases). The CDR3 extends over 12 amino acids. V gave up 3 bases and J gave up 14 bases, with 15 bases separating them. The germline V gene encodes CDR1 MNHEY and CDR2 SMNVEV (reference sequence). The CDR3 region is CASSFPAGVVYF. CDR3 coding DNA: TGTGCCAGCAGTTTCCCTGCAGGGGTTGTGTATTTT.

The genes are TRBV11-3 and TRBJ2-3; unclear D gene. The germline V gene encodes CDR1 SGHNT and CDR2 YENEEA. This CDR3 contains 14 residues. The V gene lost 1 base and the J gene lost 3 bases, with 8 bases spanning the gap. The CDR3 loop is CASSLGTTTDTQYF. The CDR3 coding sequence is TGTGCCAGCAGCTTAGGTACGACAACAGATACGCAGTATTTT. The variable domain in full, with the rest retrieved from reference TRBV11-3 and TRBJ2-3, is EAGVVQSPRYKIIEKKQPVAFWCNPISGHNTLYWYLQNLGQGPELLIRYENEEAVDDSQLPKDRFSAERLKGVDSTLKIQPAELGDSAVYLCASSLGTTTDTQYFGPGTRLTVL.

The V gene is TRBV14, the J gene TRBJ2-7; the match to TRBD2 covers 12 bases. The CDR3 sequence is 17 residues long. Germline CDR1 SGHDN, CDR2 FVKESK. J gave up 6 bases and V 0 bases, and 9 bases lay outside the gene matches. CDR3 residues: CASSQDTRLAGASEQYF. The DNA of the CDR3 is TGTGCCAGCAGCCAAGATACTAGACTAGCGGGAGCTTCCGAGCAGTACTTC. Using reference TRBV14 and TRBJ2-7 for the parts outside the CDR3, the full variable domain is EAGVTQFPSHSVIEKGQTVTLRCDPISGHDNLYWYRRVMGKEIKFLLHFVKESKQDESGMPNNRFLAERTGGTYSTLKVQPAELEDSGVYFCASSQDTRLAGASEQYFGPGTRLTVT.

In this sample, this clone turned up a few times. Here the CDR3 DNA reads TGTGCCAGCAGTTCTAGCGGGAGCTCCTACGAGCAGTACTTC. Its translation is CASSSSGSSYEQYF. This sequence joins TRBV6-5 and TRBJ2-7; TRBD2 matches 10 bases. J lost 0 bases, V lost 4 bases, and 0 bases had no gene match. This CDR3 region has 14 residues. In germline, CDR1 is MNHEY, CDR2 SVGAGI.

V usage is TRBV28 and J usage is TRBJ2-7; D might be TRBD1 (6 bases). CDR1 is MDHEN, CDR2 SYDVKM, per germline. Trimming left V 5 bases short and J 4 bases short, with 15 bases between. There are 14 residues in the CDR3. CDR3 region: CASSPSGVPYEQYF. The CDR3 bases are TGTGCCAGCAGTCCATCAGGGGTTCCATACGAGCAGTACTTC. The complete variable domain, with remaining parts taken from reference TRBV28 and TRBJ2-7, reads DVKVTQSSRYLVKRTGEKVFLECVQDMDHENMFWYRQDPGLGLRLIYFSYDVKMKEKGDIPEGYSVSREKKERFSLILESASTNQTSMYLCASSPSGVPYEQYFGPGTRLTVT.

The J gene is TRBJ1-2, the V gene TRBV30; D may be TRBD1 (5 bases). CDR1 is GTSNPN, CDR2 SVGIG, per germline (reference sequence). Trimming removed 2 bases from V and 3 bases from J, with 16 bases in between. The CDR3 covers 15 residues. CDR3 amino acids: CAWSLPGRGYYGYTF. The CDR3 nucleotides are TGTGCCTGGAGTTTACCAGGGAGGGGCTACTATGGCTACACCTTC. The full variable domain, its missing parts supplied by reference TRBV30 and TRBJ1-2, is SQTIHQWPATLVQPVGSPLSLECTVEGTSNPNLYWYRQAAGRGLQLLFYSVGIGQISSEVPQNLSASRPQDRQFILSSKKLLLSDSGFYLCAWSLPGRGYYGYTFGSGTRLTVV.

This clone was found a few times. This CDR3 is CASSPGQGYGYTF. In nucleotides, the CDR3 is TGTGCCAGCAGCCCGGGACAGGGCTATGGCTACACCTTC. The gene calls are TRBV3-1 (or the pseudogene TRBV3-2) and TRBJ1-2; 9 nucleotides match TRBD1. V shed 4 bases and J 4 bases; nucleotides not matched to a gene: 1. Germline-derived CDR1 and CDR2 are LGHDT and YNNKEL (reference sequence). The CDR3 extends over 13 amino acids.

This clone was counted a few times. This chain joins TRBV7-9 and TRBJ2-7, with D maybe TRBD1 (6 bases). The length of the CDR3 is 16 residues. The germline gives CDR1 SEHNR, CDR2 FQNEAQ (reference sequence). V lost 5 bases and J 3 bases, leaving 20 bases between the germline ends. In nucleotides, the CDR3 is TGTGCCAGCAGCCCACCCCTCCAGGGGTCTTACTACGAGCAGTACTTC. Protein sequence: CASSPPLQGSYYEQYF. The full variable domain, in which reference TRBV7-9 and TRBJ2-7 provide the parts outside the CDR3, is DTGVSQNPRHKITKRGQNVTFRCDPISEHNRLYWYRQTLGQGPEFLTYFQNEAQLEKSRLLSDRFSAERPKGSFSTLEIQRTEQGDSAMYLCASSPPLQGSYYEQYFGPGTRLTVT.

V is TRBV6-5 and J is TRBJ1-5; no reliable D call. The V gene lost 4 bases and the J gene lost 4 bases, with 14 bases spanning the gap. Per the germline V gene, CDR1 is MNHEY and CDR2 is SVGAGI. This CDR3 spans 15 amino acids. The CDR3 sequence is CASSSGSDGNQPQHF. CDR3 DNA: TGTGCCAGCAGTTCCGGGTCGGATGGAAATCAGCCCCAGCATTTT.

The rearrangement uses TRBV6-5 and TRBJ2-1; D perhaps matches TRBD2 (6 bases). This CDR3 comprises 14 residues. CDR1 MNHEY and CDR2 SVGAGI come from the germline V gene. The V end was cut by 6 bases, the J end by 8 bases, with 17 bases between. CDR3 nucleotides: TGTGCCAGCAGCCCCTGGGGGGTTATCGATGAGCAGTTCTTC. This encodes CASSPWGVIDEQFF.

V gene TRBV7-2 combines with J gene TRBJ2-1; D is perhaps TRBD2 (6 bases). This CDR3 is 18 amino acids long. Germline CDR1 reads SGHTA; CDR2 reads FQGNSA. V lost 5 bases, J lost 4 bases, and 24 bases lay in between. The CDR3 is CASSNPTGFRGIYNEQFF. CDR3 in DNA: TGTGCCAGCAGCAACCCAACCGGCTTTCGGGGGATATACAATGAGCAGTTCTTC.

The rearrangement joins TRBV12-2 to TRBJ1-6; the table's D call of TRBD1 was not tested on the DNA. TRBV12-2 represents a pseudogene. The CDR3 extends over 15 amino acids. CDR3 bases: TGTGCAAGTCGCTCCCTCACAGGGCGGGATTCACCCCTCCACTTT. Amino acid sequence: CASRSLTGRDSPLHF.

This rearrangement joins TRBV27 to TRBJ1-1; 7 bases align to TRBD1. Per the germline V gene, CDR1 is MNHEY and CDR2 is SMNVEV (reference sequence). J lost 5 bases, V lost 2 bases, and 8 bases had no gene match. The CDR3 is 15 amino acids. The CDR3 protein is CASSLATGYGTEAFF. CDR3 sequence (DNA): TGTGCCAGCAGTTTAGCGACAGGGTACGGTACTGAAGCTTTCTTT.

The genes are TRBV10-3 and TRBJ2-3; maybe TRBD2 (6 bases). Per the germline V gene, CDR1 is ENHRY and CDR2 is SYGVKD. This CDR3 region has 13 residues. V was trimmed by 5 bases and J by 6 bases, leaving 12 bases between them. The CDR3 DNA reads TGTGCCATCAGTAAGCCTGGGGGGGATACGCAGTATTTT. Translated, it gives CAISKPGGDTQYF.

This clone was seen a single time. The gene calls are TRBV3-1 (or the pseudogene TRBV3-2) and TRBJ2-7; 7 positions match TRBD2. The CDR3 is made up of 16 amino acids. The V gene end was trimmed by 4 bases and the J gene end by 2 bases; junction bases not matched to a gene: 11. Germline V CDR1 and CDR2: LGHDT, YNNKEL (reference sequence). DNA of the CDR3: TGTGCCAGCAGCCTGGGGTTTGCGGGGACTACCTACGAGCAGTACTTC. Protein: CASSLGFAGTTYEQYF.

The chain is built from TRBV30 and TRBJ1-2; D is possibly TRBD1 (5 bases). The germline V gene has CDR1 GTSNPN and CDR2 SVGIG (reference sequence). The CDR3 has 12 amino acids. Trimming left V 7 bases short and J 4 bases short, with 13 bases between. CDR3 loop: CASHRGVYGYTF. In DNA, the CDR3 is TGTGCCTCCCACCGGGGGGTCTATGGCTACACCTTC.

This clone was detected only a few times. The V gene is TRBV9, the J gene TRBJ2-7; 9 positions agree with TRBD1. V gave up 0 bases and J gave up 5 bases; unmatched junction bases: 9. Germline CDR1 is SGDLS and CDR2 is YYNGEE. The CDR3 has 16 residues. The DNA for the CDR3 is TGTGCCAGCAGCGTAGGGGGACAGGGACACCTGAACGAGCAGTACTTC. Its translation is CASSVGGQGHLNEQYF.

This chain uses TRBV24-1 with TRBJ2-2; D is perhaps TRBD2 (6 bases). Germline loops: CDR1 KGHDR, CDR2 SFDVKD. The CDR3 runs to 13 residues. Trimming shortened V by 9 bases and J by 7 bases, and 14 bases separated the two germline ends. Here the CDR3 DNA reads TGTGCCACCGAGGAGGGTTCCAGCGGGGAGCTGTTTTTT. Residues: CATEEGSSGELFF.